These T cell receptor beta chains were read from a single sample in a study of CD8 T cells in Susac syndrome. TCRdb fed the immunoSEQ multiplex PCR reads into MiXCR, producing one record per CDR3 protein. The profile shows 200,000 to 250,000 distinct CDR3 sequences, roughly 94% of them singletons. Input material: CD4+ T cells from PBMCs. The receptors stem from a human donor with multiple sclerosis. The CDR3 runs from the conserved cysteine through the conserved F or W. A D gene is named only where the DNA matches it firmly. The size of a clone is reported for some rows only, either as once, few or many, or as a class for expanded clones.

j_call	d_call	clone_size	v_call	cdr3_aa	cdr3_nt
TRBJ2-5	TRBD2	NA	TRBV29-1	CSVAVSGASTETQYF	TGCAGCGTTGCAGTCAGCGGGGCCTCGACAGAGACCCAGTACTTC
TRBJ2-1	NA	NA	TRBV30	CAWSVGDGEQFF	TGTGCCTGGAGTGTTGGGGATGGTGAGCAGTTCTTC
TRBJ2-1	TRBD2	NA	TRBV11-1	CASSLGAAGGIYEQFF	TGTGCCAGCAGCTTAGGTGCCGCGGGGGGGATATACGAGCAGTTCTTC
TRBJ1-3	NA	NA	TRBV12-3/TRBV12-4	CASSRALAGSGNTIYF	TGTGCCAGCAGCCGAGCTTTGGCGGGCTCTGGAAACACCATATATTTT
TRBJ2-2	NA	NA	TRBV27	CASSWDGDTGELFF	TGTGCCAGCAGTTGGGACGGCGACACCGGGGAGCTGTTTTTT
TRBJ1-4	TRBD1	NA	TRBV7-9	CASSLGWTGVNEKLFF	TGTGCCAGCAGCTTAGGATGGACAGGGGTTAATGAAAAACTGTTTTTT
TRBJ1-2	TRBD1	NA	TRBV10-3	CAISEPKQGARGYTF	TGTGCCATCAGTGAGCCCAAACAGGGGGCGAGGGGCTACACCTTC
TRBJ2-3	TRBD1	NA	TRBV29-1	CSPERTGSDTQYF	TGCAGCCCGGAACGGACAGGGAGCGATACGCAGTATTTT
TRBJ2-2	TRBD1	NA	TRBV14	CASSRRTGPNTGELFF	TGTGCCAGCAGCCGACGGACAGGGCCGAACACCGGGGAGCTGTTTTTT
TRBJ1-2	NA	NA	TRBV2	CASTYRSNYGYTF	TGTGCCAGCACCTACAGGTCAAACTATGGCTACACCTTC
TRBJ2-7	NA	NA	TRBV30	CALQGGGYEQYF	TGTGCCTTACAGGGTGGAGGATACGAGCAGTACTTC
TRBJ2-3	TRBD1	NA	TRBV9	CASSATGQVPDTQYF	TGTGCCAGCAGCGCGACAGGACAGGTCCCAGATACGCAGTATTTT
TRBJ1-4	NA	NA	TRBV7-9	CASSLVSSTGTLFF	TGTGCCAGCAGCTTAGTATCTTCTACTGGGACATTGTTTTTT
TRBJ2-1	TRBD1	once	TRBV20-1	CSAPFDRGDEQFF	TGCAGTGCTCCGTTTGACAGGGGCGATGAGCAGTTCTTC
TRBJ2-5	NA	NA	TRBV29-1	CSVRSIGETQYF	TGCAGCGTCAGGTCTATCGGAGAGACCCAGTACTTC
TRBJ1-6	TRBD1	NA	TRBV7-9	CASSPGTGRPLHF	TGTGCCAGCAGTCCCGGGACAGGAAGACCCCTCCACTTT
TRBJ1-1	TRBD1	NA	TRBV12-3/TRBV12-4	CASSGAGGTEAFF	TGTGCCAGCAGCGGGGCAGGGGGCACTGAAGCTTTCTTT
TRBJ2-3	TRBD1	NA	TRBV6-1	CASSGQEGWDTQYF	TGTGCCAGCTCCGGACAGGAAGGTTGGGATACGCAGTATTTT
TRBJ1-2	TRBD1	NA	TRBV6-5	CASSRTGGRGYTF	TGTGCCAGCAGCCGCACAGGGGGCCGGGGCTACACCTTC
TRBJ2-5	NA	few	TRBV11-2	CASSLERETQYF	TGTGCCAGCAGCTTGGAGAGGGAGACCCAGTACTTC
TRBJ2-3	NA	NA	TRBV7-8	CASSLLVKSTDTQYF	TGTGCCAGCAGCTTACTCGTGAAAAGCACAGATACGCAGTATTTT
TRBJ2-3	NA	NA	TRBV20-1	CSASHGPDTQYF	TGCAGTGCTAGCCACGGACCAGATACGCAGTATTTT
TRBJ2-3	NA	once	TRBV14	CASSQDRITQYF	TGTGCCAGCAGCCAAGATCGTATAACGCAGTATTTT
TRBJ2-5	TRBD2	NA	TRBV11-2	CASSLDFSGGAGETQYF	TGTGCCAGCAGCTTAGATTTCAGCGGGGGGGCAGGAGAGACCCAGTACTTC
TRBJ1-2	TRBD1	NA	TRBV29-1	CSVEEGTGKNYGYTF	TGCAGCGTTGAAGAGGGGACAGGGAAGAACTATGGCTACACCTTC
TRBJ2-7	TRBD1	NA	TRBV3-1	CASSPRQGPYEQYF	TGTGCCAGCAGCCCCCGACAGGGGCCCTACGAGCAGTACTTC
TRBJ2-2	NA	NA	TRBV12-3/TRBV12-4	CASSVTGLGELFF	TGTGCCAGCAGTGTTACAGGGTTGGGGGAGCTGTTTTTT
TRBJ2-1	NA	few	TRBV11-1	CASSLAAAAINEQFF	TGTGCCAGCAGCTTAGCGGCGGCAGCAATCAATGAGCAGTTCTTC
TRBJ2-2	NA	NA	TRBV15	CATSTLAPGELFF	TGTGCCACCAGCACACTAGCCCCCGGGGAGCTGTTTTTT
TRBJ2-1	TRBD1	NA	TRBV25-1	CASSETGTGDNEQFF	TGTGCCAGCAGTGAGACCGGGACAGGGGACAATGAGCAGTTCTTC
TRBJ1-2	NA	NA	TRBV3-1	CASSRRRDTYGYTF	TGTGCCAGCAGCCGACGGAGGGACACCTATGGCTACACCTTC
TRBJ2-7	TRBD1	NA	TRBV5-1	CASSATPGGDYEQYF	TGCGCCAGCAGCGCGACACCAGGGGGTGATTACGAGCAGTACTTC
TRBJ2-7	TRBD1	NA	TRBV30	CAWGTGQGISYEQYF	TGTGCCTGGGGAACGGGACAGGGAATCTCCTACGAGCAGTACTTC
TRBJ1-5	NA	NA	TRBV7-9	CASSQGGGPQPQHF	TGTGCCAGCAGCCAGGGCGGAGGGCCTCAGCCCCAGCATTTT
TRBJ2-1	NA	NA	TRBV20-1	CSARGLGERHNEQFF	TGCAGTGCTAGAGGGTTGGGGGAGCGCCACAATGAGCAGTTCTTC
TRBJ2-1	NA	NA	TRBV30	CAWRKDEQFF	TGTGCCTGGAGGAAGGATGAGCAGTTCTTC
TRBJ1-1	TRBD1	NA	TRBV29-1	CSARDRSNWGAFF	TGCAGCGCCCGGGACAGAAGTAATTGGGGAGCTTTCTTT
TRBJ1-2	TRBD1	NA	TRBV12-3/TRBV12-4	CASGTGGVYGYTF	TGTGCCAGCGGGACAGGGGGGGTCTATGGCTACACCTTC
TRBJ2-3	NA	NA	TRBV20-1	CSARGTPTDTQYF	TGCAGTGCTAGAGGGACCCCCACAGATACGCAGTATTTT